Listed here is a single T cell receptor beta chain. This clonotype was seen a handful of times. What this receptor recognizes is not known. The input lacks base qualities; no much larger clone sits a single base away. The sequencer listed for this sample is Illumina HiSeq 1500. In-frame beta chains were kept once TCRdb had trimmed the public reads at Q25 with fastp and called clones with MiXCR. Each CDR3 protein appears once, grouped with its most common genes and DNA. Counted in this sample were about 700,000 distinct CDR3 sequences; around 35% of them appeared once. The ten most abundant clones make up 15% to 20% of the sample. This sample stems from a study of T cell repertoires in cytomegalovirus infection (dated by TCRdb to about 2019). General notes on the study: Alongside well-studied HLA-B-restricted epitopes, the peptide stimulations were aimed at recently identified HLA-C-restricted CMV epitopes, whose presentation resists viral immunomodulation. Donor HLA type was relevant to the analysis, because carriage of CMV infection together with the matching HLA type was indicated by public TCR beta signatures. The study at large found these results: The ex vivo response was dominated by HLA-C-restricted CMV-specific TCR beta clonotypes, which also provided the single most frequent clonotype in two of eight donors. Carriers of CMV infection plus the relevant HLA type were discriminated by the cumulative frequency of public TCR beta family members in the study cohort and in an independent 352-donor cohort.

The germline V gene (reference sequence) specifies SEHNR as CDR1 and FQNEAQ as CDR2. Including cysteine and phenylalanine, the CDR3 has 14 amino acids. Just CDR3 DNA is preserved here, 42 bases in frame from base 1. From V the trimming removes 5 bases and from J it removes 5 bases, while the gene matches leave 7 bases of the junction unaccounted for. The treatment or condition label here, explained by the study, means: in vitro stimulation with specific CMV peptide epitopes to enrich CMV-specific T cells. This sequence uses TRBV7-9 and TRBJ2-5, with 8 bases aligning to TRBD1. The sequencing here drew on cultured PBMCs, taken from culture after CMV antigen stimulation. This clonotype was obtained from a human donor in good health (CMV status not recorded). Some clones in this sample may be carry-over from other donors' samples. The DNA reads as follows: TGTGCCAGCAGCCCCCCGACAGGGGAGGAGACCCAGTACTTC. The translation is CASSPPTGEETQYF.